This T cell receptor (beta chain) came from a study of patients and donors after allogeneic stem cell transplantation (dated by TCRdb to about 2020). The CDR3 holds 15 amino acids from the cysteine to the phenylalanine. The sequence is cut down to CDR3 DNA, 45 bases in frame from base 1. The protocol used for the library was RT-PCR. TCRdb names NextSeq 550 as the instrument used. The public reads were reprocessed in TCRdb via fastp at Q25 and MiXCR, keeping in-frame beta chains. CDR3 protein duplicates are merged, each entry listing the most common genes and DNA. Counted in this sample were around 200,000 distinct CDR3 sequences; about 37% of them appeared once. Jointly, the top ten make up about 9.9% of the sample. Points on this clonotype: This clone's antigen is unknown. Nothing much larger sits one base from this clone, and base qualities are not available.

The sample comprised blood, either unsorted or a sorted T cell fraction (not recorded which). The sequence is built from TRBV12-3 or TRBV12-4 and TRBJ2-3, and 9 bases in between align with TRBD1. The TCR sequence derives from a human donor who was either an allogeneic HSCT recipient or a stem cell or donor lymphocyte infusion donor (not recorded which). It is not recorded whose cells these are; they may come from a transplant donor. At the DNA level, the sequence is TGTGCAGACTCCATACAGGGGGCGCGGGCAGATACGCAGTATTTT. It translates to CADSIQGARADTQYF.